The clone carrying this TCR beta chain was counted only a few times. Per the original methods: Reference gene primer amplification gave nucleated cell count estimates. Assay used: immunoSEQ multiplex PCR; TCRdb lists only in-frame clones, some missing. V, J and clone size reflect that table, while D and trimming were determined from the DNA. Among fewer than 130,000 clones, about three quarters were seen once, and the ten largest hold 16%. This entry comes from a study of blood T cell repertoires in COVID-19. Study-level background: Both acute and convalescent COVID-19 samples were obtained from the United States, Italy and Spain. PBMCs, B-cell-depleted T cells, or T cells were the source of the cDNA or gDNA that made up the material.

The CDR3 extends over 17 amino acids. Per the germline V gene, CDR1 is KGHSH and CDR2 is LQKENI. V was pared by 2 bases and J by 4 bases, with 8 bases of the junction left unmatched. Sequenced sample: peripheral blood. The receptor's source is a woman over 75 with active or convalescent COVID-19. The rearrangement joins TRBV18 to TRBJ2-2; 9 bases align to TRBD1. The CDR3 DNA sequence: TGTGCCAGCTCACCATTGGGACAGGGTAGAGGCACCGGGGAGCTGTTTTTT. Translation: CASSPLGQGRGTGELFF.